This T cell receptor beta chain was profiled in a study of blood T cell repertoires in COVID-19. Overall study context: PBMCs, B-cell-depleted T cells, or T cells provided the cDNA or gDNA that made up the material.

Generated by immunoSEQ multiplex PCR, the TCRdb table keeps only in-frame clones and is missing some. The data show 95,000 to 110,000 clones, roughly 90% seen once. Trimming pared 5 bases from V and 1 base from J, leaving 15 bases between. This CDR3 is 16 amino acids long. The germline V gene has CDR1 LGHNA and CDR2 YSLEER. Sequencing was carried out using peripheral blood. The chain is built from TRBV4-3 and TRBJ2-4, with D perhaps matching TRBD1 (5 bases). This TCR derives from a human donor in a cohort sampled during active COVID-19. Written as DNA, the CDR3 is TGCGCCAGCAGCGTCAGGGTCGGAGCGGCCAAAAACATTCAGTACTTC. As protein: CASSVRVGAAKNIQYF.